This T cell receptor beta chain was documented in a study of blood T cell repertoires in COVID-19. The overall study: Spain, Italy and the United States supplied samples that represented acute and convalescent COVID-19. PBMCs, B-cell-depleted T cells, or T cells were the source of the cDNA or gDNA that made up the material.

Per the original data handling: Estimates of nucleated cell counts were drawn from the amplification of reference gene primers. TCRdb keeps only in-frame clones here, not all; method: immunoSEQ multiplex PCR. Clone size and the V and J calls come from that table; the DNA yielded D and trimming. The sample shows 60,000 to 75,000 clones, more than 75% of them seen only once. Germline V gene data show CDR1 as SGHRS and CDR2 as YFSETQ. The V and J ends lost 4 bases and 9 bases, in that order; junction bases with no gene match: 11. The CDR3 extends over 16 amino acids. The TCR was taken from a man in his fifties or sixties with active COVID-19. The sequenced sample was peripheral blood. The genes are TRBV5-1 and TRBJ1-6; 9 bases align to TRBD1. The CDR3 loop is CASSRAQDRGISPLHF. In nucleotides, the CDR3 is TGCGCCAGCAGCAGAGCCCAGGACAGGGGAATTTCACCCCTCCACTTT.